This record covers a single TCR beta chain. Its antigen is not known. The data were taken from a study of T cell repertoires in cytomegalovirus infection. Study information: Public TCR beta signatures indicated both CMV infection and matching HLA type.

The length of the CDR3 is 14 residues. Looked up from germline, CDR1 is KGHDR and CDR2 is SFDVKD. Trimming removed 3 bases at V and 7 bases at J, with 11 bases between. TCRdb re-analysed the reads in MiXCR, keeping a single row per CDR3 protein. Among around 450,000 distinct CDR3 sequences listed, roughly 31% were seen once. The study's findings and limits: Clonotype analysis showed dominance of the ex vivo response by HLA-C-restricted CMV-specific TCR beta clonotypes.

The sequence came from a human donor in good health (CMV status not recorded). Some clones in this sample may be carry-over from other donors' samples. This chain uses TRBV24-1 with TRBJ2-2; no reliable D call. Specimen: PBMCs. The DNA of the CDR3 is TGTGCCACCAGTGATCAAGCGAACCACGGGGAGCTGTTTTTT. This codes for CATSDQANHGELFF.